This T cell receptor (beta chain) emerged from a study of cytomegalovirus exposure and HLA in healthy donors. Study findings and constraints: Some public TCRs appeared in many individuals, while most sequences were rare. The study recorded 150 to 200 TCR beta chains that were cytomegalovirus-associated. In vitro checks showed that a few CMV-associated chains really do target CMV antigens.

TCRdb keeps only in-frame clones here, not all; method: immunoSEQ multiplex PCR. The sample has 65,000 to 95,000 clones; 95% are singletons. Germline CDR1 SGHRS, CDR2 YFSETQ. This CDR3 has 14 residues. Trimming stripped 4 bases from V and 4 bases from J, with 15 bases between. With regard to this clone: Antigen specificity is unknown.

Sequenced sample: PBMCs. This chain uses TRBV5-1 with TRBJ2-7; possible D gene TRBD1, 7 bases. The TCR sequence derives from a man aged 18 to 30 in good health and CMV-seronegative. CDR3 coding DNA: TGCGCCAGCAGCCGCGGGACAGATGAGTACGAGCAGTACTTC. Its protein is CASSRGTDEYEQYF.